Given below is one T cell receptor (beta chain) in context. This sample was taken from a study of blood T cell repertoires in COVID-19. About the study: Donors in the United States, Italy and Spain gave samples during acute or convalescent COVID-19. PBMCs, B-cell-depleted T cells, or T cells provided the cDNA or gDNA that made up the material.

Sequencing used immunoSEQ multiplex PCR; TCRdb keeps in-frame clones, though not all of them. The repertoire consists of around 270,000 clones, with 75% to 90% occurring once and the leading ten covering more than 3.5%. All enrollees were roughly 18 to 90 years old and from under 25 US areas. Donors in Cohort 3 counted as recovered after two negative PCRs, clearance, or symptom resolution. This CDR3 is 14 amino acids long. V lost 5 bases and J 7 bases, leaving 15 bases between the germline ends. The germline V gene encodes CDR1 SGHTA and CDR2 FQGNSA. This TCR came from a woman aged 25 to 39 who had recovered from COVID-19. The sample taken for sequencing was PBMCs or T cells enriched from blood (not recorded which). The chain employs TRBV7-2 and TRBJ2-1; tentatively, D is TRBD1 (8 bases). The CDR3 loop is CASSKDRGLNEQFF. The DNA for the CDR3 is TGTGCCAGCAGCAAAGACAGGGGACTAAATGAGCAGTTCTTC. Together with reference TRBV7-2 and TRBJ2-1, the CDR3 gives the full variable domain: GAGVSQSPSNKVTEKGKDVELRCDPISGHTALYWYRQSLGQGLEFLIYFQGNSAPDKSGLPSDRFSAERTGGSVSTLTIQRTQQEDSAVYLCASSKDRGLNEQFFGPGTRLTVL.